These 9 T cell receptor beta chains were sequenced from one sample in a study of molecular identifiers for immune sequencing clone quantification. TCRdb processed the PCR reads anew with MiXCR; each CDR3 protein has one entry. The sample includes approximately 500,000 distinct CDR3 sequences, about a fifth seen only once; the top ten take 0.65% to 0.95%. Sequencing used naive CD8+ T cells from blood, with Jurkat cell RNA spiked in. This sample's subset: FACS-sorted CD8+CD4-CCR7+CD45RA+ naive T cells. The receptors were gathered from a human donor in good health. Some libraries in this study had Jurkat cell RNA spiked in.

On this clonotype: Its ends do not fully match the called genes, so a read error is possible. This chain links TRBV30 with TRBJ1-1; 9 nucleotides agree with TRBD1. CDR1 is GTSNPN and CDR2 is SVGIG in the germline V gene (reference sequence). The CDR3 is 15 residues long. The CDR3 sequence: CAWRSGTGLNTGAFF. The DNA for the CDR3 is TGTGCCTGGAGATCCGGGACAGGGCTGAACACTGGAGCTTTCTTT.

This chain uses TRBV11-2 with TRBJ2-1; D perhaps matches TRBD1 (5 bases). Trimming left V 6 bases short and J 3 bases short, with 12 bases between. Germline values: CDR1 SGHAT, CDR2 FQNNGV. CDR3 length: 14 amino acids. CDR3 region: CASRQVAHYNEQFF. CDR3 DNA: TGTGCCAGCAGACAGGTCGCACACTACAATGAGCAGTTCTTC.

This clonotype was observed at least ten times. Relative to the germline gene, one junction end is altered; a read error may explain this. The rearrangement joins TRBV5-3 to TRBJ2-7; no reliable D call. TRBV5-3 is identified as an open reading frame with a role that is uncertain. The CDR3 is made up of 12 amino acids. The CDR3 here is CASSFDAYEQYF. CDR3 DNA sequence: TGTGCCAGCAGCTTTGACGCTTACGAGCAGTACTTC.

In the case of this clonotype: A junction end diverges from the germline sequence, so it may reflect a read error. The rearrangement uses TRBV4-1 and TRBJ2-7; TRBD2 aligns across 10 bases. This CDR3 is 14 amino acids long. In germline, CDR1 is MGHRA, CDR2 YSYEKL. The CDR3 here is CASSQVGAGGPFHF. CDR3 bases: TGCGCCAGCAGCCAAGTGGGAGCGGGGGGGCCCTTTCACTTC.

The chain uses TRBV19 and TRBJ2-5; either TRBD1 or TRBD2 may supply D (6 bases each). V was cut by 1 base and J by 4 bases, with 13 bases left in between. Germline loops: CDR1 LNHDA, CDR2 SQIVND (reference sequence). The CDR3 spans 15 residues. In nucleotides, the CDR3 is TGTGCCAGTAGTATAGCGATAACGGGGGCAGAGACCCAGTACTTC. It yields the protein CASSIAITGAETQYF.

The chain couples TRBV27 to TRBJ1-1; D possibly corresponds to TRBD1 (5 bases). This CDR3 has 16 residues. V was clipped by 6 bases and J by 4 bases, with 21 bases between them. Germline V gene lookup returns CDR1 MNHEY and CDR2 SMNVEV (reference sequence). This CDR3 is CASSLVDRNPSTEAFF. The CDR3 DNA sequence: TGTGCCAGCAGCCTGGTAGACAGAAACCCGAGCACTGAAGCTTTCTTT.

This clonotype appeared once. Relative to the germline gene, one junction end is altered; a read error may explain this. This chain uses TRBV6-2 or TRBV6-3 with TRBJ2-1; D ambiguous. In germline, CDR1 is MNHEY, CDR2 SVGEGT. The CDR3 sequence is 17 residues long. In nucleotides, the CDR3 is TGTGCCAGCAGTTACCCATCAACGCTCGAAGTTGGGTATGAGCAGGTCTTC. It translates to CASSYPSTLEVGYEQVF.

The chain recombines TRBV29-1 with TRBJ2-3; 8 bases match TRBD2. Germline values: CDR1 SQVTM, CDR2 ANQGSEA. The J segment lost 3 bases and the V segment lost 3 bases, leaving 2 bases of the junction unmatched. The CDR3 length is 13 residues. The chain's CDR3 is CSVDREGTDTQYF. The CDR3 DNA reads TGCAGCGTTGATCGGGAGGGGACAGATACGCAGTATTTT.

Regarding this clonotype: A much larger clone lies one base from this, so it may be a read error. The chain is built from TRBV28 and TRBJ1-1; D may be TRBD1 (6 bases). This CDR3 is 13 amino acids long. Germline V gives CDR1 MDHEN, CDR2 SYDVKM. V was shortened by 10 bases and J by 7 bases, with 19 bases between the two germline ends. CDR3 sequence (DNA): TGTGCCATCAGGTGGCGGGGGGCAGGTGAAGCTTTCTTT. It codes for CAIRWRGAGEAFF. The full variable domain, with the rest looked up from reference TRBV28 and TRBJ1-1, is DVKVTQSSRYLVKRTGEKVFLECVQDMDHENMFWYRQDPGLGLRLIYFSYDVKMKEKGDIPEGYSVSREKKERFSLILESASTNQTSMYLCAIRWRGAGEAFFGQGTRLTVV.